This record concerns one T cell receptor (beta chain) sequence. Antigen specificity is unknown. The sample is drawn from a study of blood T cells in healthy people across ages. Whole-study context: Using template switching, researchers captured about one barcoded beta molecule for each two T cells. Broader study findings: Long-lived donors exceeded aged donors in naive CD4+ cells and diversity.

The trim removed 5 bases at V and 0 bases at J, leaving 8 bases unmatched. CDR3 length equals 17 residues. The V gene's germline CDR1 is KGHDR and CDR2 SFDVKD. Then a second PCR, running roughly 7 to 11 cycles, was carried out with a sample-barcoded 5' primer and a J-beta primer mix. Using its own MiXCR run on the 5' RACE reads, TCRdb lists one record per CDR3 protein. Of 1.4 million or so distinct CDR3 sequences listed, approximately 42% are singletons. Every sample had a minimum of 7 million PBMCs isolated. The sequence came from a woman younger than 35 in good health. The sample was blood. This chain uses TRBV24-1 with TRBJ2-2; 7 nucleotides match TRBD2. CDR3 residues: CATSGGGAETNTGELFF. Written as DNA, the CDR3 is TGTGCCACCAGTGGGGGGGGAGCCGAAACGAACACCGGGGAGCTGTTTTTT.